Listed below are T cell receptor beta chains from one sample, sequenced in a study of response to subunit inactivated influenza vaccine. One entry per CDR3 protein results from TCRdb running MiXCR on the RT-PCR reads. In the table there are about 780,000 distinct CDR3 sequences, about 18% of which are singletons. The material was PBMCs from blood, obtained around 5 days after vaccination. All receptors derive from a man in his forties or fifties who received an inactivated influenza vaccine. Both conserved end residues are part of each CDR3. A D gene is named only where the DNA matches it firmly. Expanded clones are given a class, and other clones once, few, many or no size at all.

j_gene	v_gene	abundance	d_gene	CDR3nt	CDR3aa
TRBJ2-6	TRBV5-5	.	.	TGTGCCAGCAGCGGTACCGGGACCAACTCTGGGGCCAACGTCCTGACTTTC	CASSGTGTNSGANVLTF
TRBJ2-3	TRBV6-2/TRBV6-3	.	TRBD1	TGTGCCAGCAGCCGACCGGACAGGGGCACAGATACGCAGTATTTT	CASSRPDRGTDTQYF
TRBJ2-7	TRBV6-2/TRBV6-3	.	.	TGTGCCAGCAGTTACTTGATGTCCGAGCAGTACTTC	CASSYLMSEQYF
TRBJ1-5	TRBV12-3/TRBV12-4	few	.	TGTGCCAGCAGTTATGGGCAGAACTTACCCCAGCATTTT	CASSYGQNLPQHF
TRBJ1-4	TRBV20-1	many	.	TGCAGTGCTAGTCGGACTAATGAAAAACTGTTTTTT	CSASRTNEKLFF
TRBJ1-2	TRBV30	.	.	TGTGCCTGGAGTAGGGGATGGGACTATGGCTACACCTTC	CAWSRGWDYGYTF
TRBJ2-7	TRBV28	.	TRBD1	TGTGCCAGCAGTTTATGGGACAGGGTACCCTACGAGCAGTACTTC	CASSLWDRVPYEQYF
TRBJ2-1	TRBV5-6	once	TRBD1	TGTGCCAGCAGCTTGGGGCCGTGGACAGGGGGAGACAATGAGCAGTTCTTC	CASSLGPWTGGDNEQFF
TRBJ2-3	TRBV20-1	.	.	TGCAGTGCTAGCCCAGCGACTAGCACAGATACGCAGTATTTT	CSASPATSTDTQYF
TRBJ2-3	TRBV6-1	.	.	TGTGCCAGCCGAACCCCCCGCAGGGCAGATACGCAGTATTTT	CASRTPRRADTQYF
TRBJ2-7	TRBV7-6	few	TRBD2	TGTGCCAGCAGCTCCATTATTCGACTAGCGGGAGGTTCTAGCTACGAGCAGTACTTC	CASSSIIRLAGGSSYEQYF
TRBJ2-1	TRBV6-5	.	TRBD2	TGTGCCAGCAGTTACTCGCGTCGAACTAGCGGGGGGGGCAATGAGCAGTTCTTC	CASSYSRRTSGGGNEQFF
TRBJ1-5	TRBV20-1	.	.	TGCAGTGCTAGAGATCTCCAGTTGTATAGCAATCAGCCCCAGCATTTT	CSARDLQLYSNQPQHF
TRBJ2-2	TRBV6-5	few	.	TGTGCCAGCAGTTACCAAATGGGCCCAGGGGCAACCGGGGAGCTGTTTTTT	CASSYQMGPGATGELFF
TRBJ1-2	TRBV7-2	few	.	TGTGCCAGCAGCTTACCGCGTGGGGGGCACGGCTATGGCTACACCTTC	CASSLPRGGHGYGYTF
TRBJ2-5	TRBV14	few	.	TGTGCCAGCAGCCAAGGTTGGCGGGAGACCCAGTACTTC	CASSQGWRETQYF
TRBJ1-4	TRBV7-8	.	.	TGTGCCAGCAGCTTCGGACAGACCGCAACTAATGAAAAACTGTTTTTT	CASSFGQTATNEKLFF
TRBJ2-3	TRBV11-1	few	TRBD2	TGTGCCAGCAGCTTGGGAGGGGAAGATACGCAGTATTTT	CASSLGGEDTQYF
TRBJ1-3	TRBV12-3/TRBV12-4	.	.	TGTGCCAGCAGTTTCTTAGGGTCTGGAAACACCATATATTTT	CASSFLGSGNTIYF
TRBJ1-1	TRBV20-1	.	.	TGCAGTGCCAACCACCCTAACACTGAAGCTTTCTTT	CSANHPNTEAFF
TRBJ1-2	TRBV12-3/TRBV12-4	.	.	TGTGCCAGCAGTTTAGTGGTGATGGGGGATGGCTACACCTTC	CASSLVVMGDGYTF
TRBJ1-2	TRBV29-1	.	.	TGCAGCGTGTGGTCGGGTAACTATGGCTACACCTTC	CSVWSGNYGYTF
TRBJ2-3	TRBV29-1	few	.	TGCAGCGGTGCTCCGACTAGTGCCACAGATACGCAGTATTTT	CSGAPTSATDTQYF
TRBJ2-5	TRBV5-1	.	TRBD1	TGCGCCAGCAGCTTAAGTGGAGGACAGGGGGCTGGAGAGACCCAGTACTTC	CASSLSGGQGAGETQYF